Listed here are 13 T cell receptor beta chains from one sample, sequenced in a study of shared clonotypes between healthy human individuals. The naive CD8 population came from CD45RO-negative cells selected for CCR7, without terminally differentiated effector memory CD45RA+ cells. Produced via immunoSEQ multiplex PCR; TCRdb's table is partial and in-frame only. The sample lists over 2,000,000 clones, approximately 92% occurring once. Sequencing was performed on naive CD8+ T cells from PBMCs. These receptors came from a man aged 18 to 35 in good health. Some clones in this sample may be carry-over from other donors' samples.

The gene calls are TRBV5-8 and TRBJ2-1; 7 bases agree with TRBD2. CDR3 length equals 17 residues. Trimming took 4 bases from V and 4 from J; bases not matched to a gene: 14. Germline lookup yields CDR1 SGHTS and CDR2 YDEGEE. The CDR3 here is CASSPHARLAYYNEQFF. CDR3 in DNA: TGTGCCAGCAGCCCCCACGCAAGACTAGCCTATTACAATGAGCAGTTCTTC. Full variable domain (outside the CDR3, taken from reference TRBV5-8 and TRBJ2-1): EAGVTQSPTHLIKTRGQQATLRCSPISGHTSVYWYQQALGLGLQFLLWYDEGEERNRGNFPPRFSGRQFPNYSSELNVNALELEDSALYLCASSPHARLAYYNEQFFGPGTRLTVL.

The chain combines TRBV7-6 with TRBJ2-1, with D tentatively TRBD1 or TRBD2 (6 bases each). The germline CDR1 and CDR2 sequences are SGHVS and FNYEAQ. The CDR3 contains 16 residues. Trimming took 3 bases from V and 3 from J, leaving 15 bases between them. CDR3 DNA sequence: TGTGCCAGCAGCTTGGGGGAGGACAGATTCTACAATGAGCAGTTCTTC. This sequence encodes CASSLGEDRFYNEQFF.

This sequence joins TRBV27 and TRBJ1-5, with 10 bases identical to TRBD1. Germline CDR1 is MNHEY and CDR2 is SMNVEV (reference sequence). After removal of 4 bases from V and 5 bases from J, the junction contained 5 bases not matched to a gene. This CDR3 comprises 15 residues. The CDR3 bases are TGTGCCAGCAGTTCGGGACAGGGGAGGGATCAGCCCCAGCATTTT. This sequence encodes CASSSGQGRDQPQHF.

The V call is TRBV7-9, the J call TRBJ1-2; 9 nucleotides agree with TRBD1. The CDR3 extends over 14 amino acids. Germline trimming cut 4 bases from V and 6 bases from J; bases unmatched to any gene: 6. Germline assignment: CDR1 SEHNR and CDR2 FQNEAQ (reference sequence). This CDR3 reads CASSSLRDRDGYTF. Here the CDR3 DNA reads TGTGCCAGCAGCTCATTGAGGGACAGGGATGGCTACACCTTC.

In DNA form, the CDR3 reads TGTGCCAGCAGCCCCGGAGCGGGAGTGGACGAGCAGTACTTC. As protein: CASSPGAGVDEQYF. The genes are TRBV9 and TRBJ2-7, with 8 bases lining up with TRBD2. The CDR3 sequence is 14 residues long. The trim removed 4 bases at V and 5 bases at J, leaving 8 bases unmatched. The germline CDR1 and CDR2 sequences are SGDLS and YYNGEE.

The CDR3 region is CASRDSAEEDAEAFF. CDR3 DNA sequence: TGTGCCAGCAGAGACAGCGCAGAGGAGGACGCTGAAGCTTTCTTT. The chain joins TRBV2 to TRBJ1-1; a possible D gene is TRBD1 (5 bases). This CDR3 contains 15 residues. Germline V lookup: CDR1 SNHLY, CDR2 FYNNEI. V was shortened by 6 bases and J by 6 bases, with 20 bases between the two germline ends.

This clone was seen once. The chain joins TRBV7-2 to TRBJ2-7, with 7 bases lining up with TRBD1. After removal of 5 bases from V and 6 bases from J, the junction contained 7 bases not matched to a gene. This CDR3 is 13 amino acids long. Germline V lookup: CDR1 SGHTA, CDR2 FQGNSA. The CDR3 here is CASSIGTAPEQYF. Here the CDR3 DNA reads TGTGCCAGCAGCATCGGGACAGCCCCCGAGCAGTACTTC.

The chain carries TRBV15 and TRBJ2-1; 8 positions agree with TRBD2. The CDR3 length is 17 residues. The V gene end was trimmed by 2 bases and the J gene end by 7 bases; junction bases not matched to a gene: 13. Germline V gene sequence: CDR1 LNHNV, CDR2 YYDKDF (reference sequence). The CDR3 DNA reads TGTGCCACCAGCAGACTAGCGGGTGCCTCGGAAGGGAATGAGCAGTTCTTC. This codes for CATSRLAGASEGNEQFF.

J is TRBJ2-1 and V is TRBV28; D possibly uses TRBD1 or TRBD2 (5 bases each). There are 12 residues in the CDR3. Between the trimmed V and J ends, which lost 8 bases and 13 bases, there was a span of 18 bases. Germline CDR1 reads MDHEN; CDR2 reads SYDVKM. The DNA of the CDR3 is TGTGCCAGCGGTGGGCCGTGGGGGTCCCAGTTCTTC. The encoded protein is CASGGPWGSQFF.

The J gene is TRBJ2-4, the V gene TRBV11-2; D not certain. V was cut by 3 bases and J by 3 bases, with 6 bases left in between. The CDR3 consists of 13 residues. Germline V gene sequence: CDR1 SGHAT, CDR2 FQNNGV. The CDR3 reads CASSFVVKNIQYF. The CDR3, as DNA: TGTGCCAGCAGCTTTGTGGTCAAAAACATTCAGTACTTC.

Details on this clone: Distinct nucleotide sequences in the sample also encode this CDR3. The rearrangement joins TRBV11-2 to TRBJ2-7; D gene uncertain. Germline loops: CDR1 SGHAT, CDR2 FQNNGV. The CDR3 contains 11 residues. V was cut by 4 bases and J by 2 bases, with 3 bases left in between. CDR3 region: CASSSAYEQYF. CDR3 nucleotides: TGTGCCAGCAGCTCTGCCTACGAGCAGTACTTC.

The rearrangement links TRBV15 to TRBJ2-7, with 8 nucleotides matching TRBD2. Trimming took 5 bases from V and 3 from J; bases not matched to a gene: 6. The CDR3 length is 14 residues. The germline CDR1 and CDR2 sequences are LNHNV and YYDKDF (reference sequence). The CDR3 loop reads CATSRREGDYEQYF. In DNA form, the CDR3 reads TGTGCCACCAGCCGCCGGGAGGGAGACTACGAGCAGTACTTC.

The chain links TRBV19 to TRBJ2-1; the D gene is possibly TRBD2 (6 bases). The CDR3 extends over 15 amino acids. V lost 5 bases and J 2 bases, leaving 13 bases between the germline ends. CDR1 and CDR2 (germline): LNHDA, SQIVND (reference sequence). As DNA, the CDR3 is TGTGCCAGTAGTCGACGGGAGAACACCTACAATGAGCAGTTCTTC. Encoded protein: CASSRRENTYNEQFF. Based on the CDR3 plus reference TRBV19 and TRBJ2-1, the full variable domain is DGGITQSPKYLFRKEGQNVTLSCEQNLNHDAMYWYRQDPGQGLRLIYYSQIVNDFQKGDIAEGYSVSREKKESFPLTVTSAQKNPTAFYLCASSRRENTYNEQFFGPGTRLTVL.